The clone carrying this T cell receptor (beta chain) is medium-sized (0.01 to 0.1%). What it binds is unknown. Germline V gene data show CDR1 as SEHNR and CDR2 as FQNEAQ (reference sequence). With 1 base removed from V and 10 bases from J, the gap between germline ends came to 11 bases. This CDR3 region has 13 residues. The template was genomic DNA from peripheral blood, not RNA. The sample belongs to a study of T cell repertoires in aging, cancer and after chemotherapy. Study-wide results and limits: Hematological cancer patients had lymphoid organ infiltration that may impair thymic emigration or T cell expansion. Healthy donors lost TCR diversity with age mainly through richness, cancer patients through richness and evenness.

A mixed TRB-A/B primer pool amplified rearranged TRB by multiplex touch-down PCR. Via MiXCR, TCRdb re-called the multiplex PCR reads, giving one row per CDR3 protein. Among some 5,600 distinct CDR3 sequences listed, 20% to 25% were seen once. The rearrangement joins TRBV7-9 to TRBJ2-1; tentatively, D is TRBD1 or TRBD2 (5 bases each). The TCR sequence derives from a human donor with a blood cancer. Sequenced input: blood. The CDR3 nucleotides read TGTGCCAGCAGCTTAGGGGCTGGGGACGAGCAGTTCTTC. As protein: CASSLGAGDEQFF.